Below, 3 T cell receptor beta chains from the same sample are listed, as sequenced in a study of control samples from healthy donors and cancer patients. The protocol was immunoSEQ multiplex PCR, while the TCRdb copy is restricted to in-frame clones and leaves out a portion. This table holds around 140,000 clones, roughly 94% found once. Sequencing was done on a sample of blood. These receptors were collected from a man in his forties or fifties in good health.

The chain has TRBV4-1 and TRBJ2-7; 10 bases are shared with TRBD2. Unmatched junction bases numbered 4, after V lost 0 bases and J lost 5 bases. The CDR3 contains 15 residues. Germline CDR1 and CDR2: MGHRA and YSYEKL. CDR3 DNA sequence: TGCGCCAGCAGCCAAGATTGGAGCGGGGGGGACGAGCAGTACTTC. This translates into CASSQDWSGGDEQYF.

This rearrangement joins TRBV6-1 to TRBJ2-1; TRBD2 matches 8 bases. The V gene's germline CDR1 is MNHNS and CDR2 SASEGT. This CDR3 is built from 16 residues. V lost 1 base to trimming and J lost 7 bases; unmatched junction nucleotides: 9. The CDR3, as DNA: TGTGCCAGCAGTGAAGGGGTCGGGAGGGCCAGGAATGAGCAGTTCTTC. Its protein product is CASSEGVGRARNEQFF.

The gene calls are TRBV19 and TRBJ1-2; maybe TRBD1 (5 bases). Trimming took 3 bases from V and 4 from J, leaving 12 bases between them. Looked up from germline, CDR1 is LNHDA and CDR2 is SQIVND (reference sequence). The CDR3 spans 14 residues. CDR3 region: CASSIISGGYGYTF. Written as DNA, the CDR3 is TGTGCCAGTAGTATCATTTCGGGGGGCTATGGCTACACCTTC.